A selection of T cell receptor beta chains follows, all from one sample in a study of beta chain features in type 1 diabetes. Produced via immunoSEQ multiplex PCR; TCRdb's table is partial and in-frame only. The data show about 740,000 clones, under 15% seen once. Sequencing was performed on naive CD4+ T cells from blood. These receptors originate from a man aged 18 to 29 with type 1 diabetes. Both conserved end residues are part of each CDR3. Each record gives: D gene, clone size, J gene, V gene, CDR3 protein, CDR3 DNA. D genes are given only for firm matches. A row's size may be missing; if present it is once, few, many or a size class.

>.|few|TRBJ2-7|TRBV27
CASSLYPGPYEQYF
TGTGCCAGCAGTTTATACCCAGGCCCCTACGAGCAGTACTTC
>.|few|TRBJ1-4|TRBV28
CASSLSRGNEKLFF
TGTGCCAGCAGTTTAAGCAGGGGTAATGAAAAACTGTTTTTT
>TRBD2|few|TRBJ2-1|TRBV7-3
CASSLGDYPNNEQFF
TGTGCCAGCAGCTTGGGGGACTATCCGAACAATGAGCAGTTCTTC
>.|.|TRBJ1-1|TRBV30
CAWSVSRAEAFF
TGTGCCTGGAGTGTATCCAGGGCTGAAGCTTTCTTT
>.|.|TRBJ2-5|TRBV6-1
CASSEVWETQYF
TGTGCCAGCAGTGAAGTCTGGGAGACCCAGTACTTC
>.|.|TRBJ2-2|TRBV29-1
CSVAGTGEDTGELFF
TGCAGCGTTGCAGGAACAGGGGAGGACACCGGGGAGCTGTTTTTT
>TRBD1|few|TRBJ1-1|TRBV4-1
CASSQVGTVNTEAFF
TGCGCCAGCAGCCAAGTCGGGACAGTGAACACTGAAGCTTTCTTT
>TRBD1|.|TRBJ1-6|TRBV11-2
CASSLLFRGQTHVDSPLHF
TGTGCCAGCAGCTTACTTTTTCGGGGACAGACCCATGTGGATTCACCCCTCCACTTT
>.|few|TRBJ2-5|TRBV6-1
CASSIDREETQYF
TGTGCCAGCTCGATTGACAGAGAAGAGACCCAGTACTTC
>.|few|TRBJ1-6|TRBV30
CAWSGPSGSPLHF
TGTGCCTGGAGTGGACCGTCGGGGTCACCCCTCCACTTT
>TRBD2|.|TRBJ2-1|TRBV11-2
CASSLGSRLAGLLSNEQFF
TGTGCCAGCAGCTTAGGGTCACGGCTAGCGGGGCTTTTGAGCAATGAGCAGTTCTTC
>TRBD2|few|TRBJ2-5|TRBV2
CASSGTSFNQETQYF
TGTGCCAGCAGTGGGACTAGCTTTAACCAAGAGACCCAGTACTTC
>.|.|TRBJ1-5|TRBV2
CASRGQAQGGNQPQHF
TGTGCCAGCAGGGGTCAGGCGCAGGGTGGCAATCAGCCCCAGCATTTT
>TRBD1|.|TRBJ2-7|TRBV29-1
CSVAIVGQGASIDEQYF
TGCAGCGTTGCGATCGTCGGGCAGGGGGCAAGTATAGACGAGCAGTACTTC
>TRBD1|few|TRBJ1-1|TRBV29-1
CSVQRQGAVTEAFF
TGCAGCGTTCAGAGACAGGGGGCGGTCACTGAAGCTTTCTTT
>.|.|TRBJ1-1|TRBV5-6
CASSLSGRYTEAFF
TGTGCCAGCAGCTTGTCAGGGCGCTACACTGAAGCTTTCTTT
>.|few|TRBJ2-7|TRBV5-4
CASSFGRSAYEQYF
TGTGCCAGCAGCTTCGGACGGTCGGCCTACGAGCAGTACTTC
>TRBD1|.|TRBJ2-7|TRBV7-9
CASSLGTGTGNHYEQYF
TGTGCCAGCAGCTTGGGGACCGGGACAGGGAATCACTACGAGCAGTACTTC
>.|.|TRBJ1-2|TRBV29-1
CSVGARLALNYGYTF
TGCAGCGTTGGCGCCAGGCTGGCGCTTAACTATGGCTACACCTTC
>.|.|TRBJ2-5|TRBV9
CASSVASLETQYF
TGTGCCAGCAGCGTAGCATCTCTGGAGACCCAGTACTTC
>.|.|TRBJ2-5|TRBV9
CASSERVQETQYF
TGTGCCAGCAGCGAGAGGGTCCAAGAGACCCAGTACTTC
>TRBD1|few|TRBJ2-2|TRBV29-1
CSVRDRETTGELFF
TGCAGCGTAAGGGACAGGGAAACCACCGGGGAGCTGTTTTTT
>.|.|TRBJ2-1|TRBV7-9
CASSLPGRGQFF
TGTGCCAGCAGCTTACCGGGTCGGGGGCAGTTCTTC
>.|few|TRBJ1-2|TRBV11-2
CASSLEFRDTTPSF
TGTGCCAGCAGCTTAGAATTCCGGGACACGACTCCCAGCTTC
>TRBD2|.|TRBJ2-3|TRBV5-1
CASIPGLAGGTDTQYF
TGCGCCAGCATCCCAGGACTAGCGGGGGGCACAGATACGCAGTATTTT
>.|few|TRBJ1-6|TRBV30
CAWRKGMSSPLHF
TGTGCCTGGAGAAAAGGGATGTCTTCACCCCTCCACTTT
>.|few|TRBJ2-5|TRBV7-2
CASSLVGGIQYF
TGTGCCAGCAGCTTAGTTGGCGGGATCCAGTACTTC
>.|few|TRBJ2-2|TRBV1
CTSSQPLVTGELFF
TGCACCAGCAGCCAACCTCTAGTAACAGGGGAGCTGTTTTTT